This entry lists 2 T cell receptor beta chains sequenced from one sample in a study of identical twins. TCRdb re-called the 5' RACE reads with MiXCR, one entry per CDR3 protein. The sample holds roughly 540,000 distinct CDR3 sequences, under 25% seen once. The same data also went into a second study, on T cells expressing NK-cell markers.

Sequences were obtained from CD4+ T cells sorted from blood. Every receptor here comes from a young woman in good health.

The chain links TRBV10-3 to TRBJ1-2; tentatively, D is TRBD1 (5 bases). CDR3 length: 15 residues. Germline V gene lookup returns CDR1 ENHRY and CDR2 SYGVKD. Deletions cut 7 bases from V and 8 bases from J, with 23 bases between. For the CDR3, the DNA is TGTGCCATCAAGTCTAGATCAGGGATCTATGAGGGCTACACCTTC. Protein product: CAIKSRSGIYEGYTF.

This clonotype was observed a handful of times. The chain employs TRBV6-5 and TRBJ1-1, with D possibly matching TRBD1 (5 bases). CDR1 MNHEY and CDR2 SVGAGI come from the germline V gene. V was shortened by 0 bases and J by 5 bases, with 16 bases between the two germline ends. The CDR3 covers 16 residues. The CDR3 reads CASSYSNLTGGTEAFF. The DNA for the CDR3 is TGTGCCAGCAGTTACTCGAATCTCACCGGGGGAACTGAAGCTTTCTTT.